This TCR beta chain was documented in a study of graft-versus-host responses after intestinal transplantation. Study-wide context: Every one of the recipients received anti-thymocyte globulin induction and afterwards took tacrolimus and steroids for 3 to 4 years. Overall study results and limits: Allografts of patients with graft-donor T cell macrochimerism showed high graft-versus-host to host-versus-graft clone ratios. Recipient marrow held GvH clones, some first seen in ileum or blood.

From germline, CDR1 is LGHNA and CDR2 YNFKEQ. The CDR3 runs to 16 residues. The V segment lost 0 bases and the J segment 7 bases; nucleotides outside the gene matches: 9. TCRdb keeps only in-frame clones here, not all; method: immunoSEQ multiplex PCR. This sample yields approximately 90,000 clones, of which around 84% are seen a single time; around 0.8% belongs to the top ten. Note on this clone: What it recognizes is unknown.

This TCR derives from a human donor who received an intestinal transplant. Sequenced here: unstimulated CD4+ T cells sorted from spleen or lymph node cells, sampled before intestinal transplant. This chain links TRBV4-2 with TRBJ2-7, with 10 bases that match TRBD1. CDR3 protein: CASSQETGQGMGEQYF. CDR3 DNA: TGTGCCAGCAGCCAAGAGACGGGACAGGGGATGGGGGAGCAGTACTTC.